One sample yielded the 2 T cell receptor beta chains listed below, sequenced in a study of OX40 agonist ivuxolimab in advanced cancers. Sequencing was performed with immunoSEQ multiplex PCR; in TCRdb, only in-frame clones are kept and a portion is missing. Of some 12,000 clones in the sample, 69% were seen once. Here the sequenced sample was CD4+ or CD8+ T cells sorted from blood, taken in a trial of the OX40 agonist ivuxolimab. The origin of the receptors is an adult with an advanced solid tumor such as melanoma, head and neck, liver or kidney cancer.

The chain links TRBV6-6 to TRBJ2-7; D is ambiguous. CDR1 and CDR2 from the germline V gene are MNHNY and SVGAGI (reference sequence). Trimming took 5 bases from V and 5 from J, leaving 16 bases between them. The CDR3 sequence is 14 residues long. CDR3 in DNA: TGTGCCAGCAGTAGACATCAGTTTGGCGACGAGCAGTACTTC. It yields the protein CASSRHQFGDEQYF.

The chain carries TRBV6-1 and TRBJ2-1, with 11 bases matching TRBD1. The germline V gene encodes CDR1 MNHNS and CDR2 SASEGT. V shed 1 base, J shed 6 bases, and the junction held 5 bases outside the gene matches. CDR3 length equals 16 residues. CDR3 nucleotide sequence: TGTGCCAGCAGTGAAGGCGCCGGGACAGGGGGCAATGAGCAGTTCTTC. Residues: CASSEGAGTGGNEQFF.